The source of this T cell receptor beta chain is a study of graft-versus-host responses after intestinal transplantation. The CDR3 contains 14 residues. J was trimmed by 1 base and V by 6 bases; bases with no gene match: 4. CDR1 is SGHAT, CDR2 FQDESV, per germline (reference sequence). Some clones are missing from TCRdb's copy, which holds only in-frame ones; the method was immunoSEQ multiplex PCR. The sample shows roughly 13,000 clones, 35% to 45% of them seen only once. The authors combined roughly 200,000 CFSE-labeled responder cells with roughly 200,000 irradiated, violet-dye-labeled stimulator cells in plates.

This chain links TRBV11-1 with TRBJ2-7; 9 bases fit TRBD2. This sequence originates from a human patient who received an intestinal transplant. The specimen comprised alloreactive CD8+ T cells from a mixed lymphocyte reaction culture, sampled before intestinal transplant. Subset meaning: CFSE-low proliferating T cells sorted from approximately six-day pre-transplant mixed lymphocyte reaction (GvH or HvG direction). DNA of the CDR3: TGTGCCAGCAGTTGGACTAGCGAGTCCTACGAGCAGTACTTC. Translating it yields CASSWTSESYEQYF.